The sequence of this TCR beta chain was determined in a study of cytomegalovirus exposure and HLA in healthy donors. Whole-study results and caveats: Investigators reported approximately 170 TCR beta chains as tied to cytomegalovirus.

CDR3 length: 14 amino acids. From germline, CDR1 is SGHTS and CDR2 YDEGEE. V lost 4 bases and J lost 4; bases outside the gene matches: 6. The study ran its PCR with 60 Vbeta and 13 Jbeta primers. Some clones are missing from TCRdb's copy, which holds only in-frame ones; the method was immunoSEQ multiplex PCR. The sample includes tens of thousands of clones, approximately 88% seen only once; the top ten take roughly 2.2%. As to this clone: Its antigen remains unknown.

Sequenced sample: PBMCs. The chain couples TRBV5-8 to TRBJ2-5; 8 bases map to TRBD1. The origin of this receptor is a man between 18 and 35 years old in good health and CMV-seronegative. CDR3 protein: CASSPGQGRETQYF. CDR3 bases: TGTGCCAGCAGCCCCGGACAGGGTCGAGAGACCCAGTACTTC.